This T cell receptor (beta chain) was observed in a study of shared clonotypes between healthy human individuals. Per sorted-subset replicate PCR, input was about 180 ng DNA, representing roughly 29,000 T cell genomes. Sequencing was performed with immunoSEQ multiplex PCR; in TCRdb, only in-frame clones are kept and a portion is missing. This table has approximately 1.5 million clones, less than 99% appearing once. This CDR3 has 15 amino acids. Germline assignment: CDR1 LNHDA and CDR2 SQIVND (reference sequence). The ends were cut back, 2 bases at V and 2 bases at J, with 12 bases in the middle. The sequenced sample was naive CD4+ T cells sorted from blood. The subset denotes: CD45RA+ positively selected. The chain carries TRBV19 and TRBJ1-2; tentatively, D is TRBD1 (5 bases). The clonotype was recovered from a man aged 30-40 years in good health. The DNA of the CDR3 is TGTGCCAGTAGTATACCGGGGCAGGCGAACTATGGCTACACCTTC. Its translation is CASSIPGQANYGYTF.